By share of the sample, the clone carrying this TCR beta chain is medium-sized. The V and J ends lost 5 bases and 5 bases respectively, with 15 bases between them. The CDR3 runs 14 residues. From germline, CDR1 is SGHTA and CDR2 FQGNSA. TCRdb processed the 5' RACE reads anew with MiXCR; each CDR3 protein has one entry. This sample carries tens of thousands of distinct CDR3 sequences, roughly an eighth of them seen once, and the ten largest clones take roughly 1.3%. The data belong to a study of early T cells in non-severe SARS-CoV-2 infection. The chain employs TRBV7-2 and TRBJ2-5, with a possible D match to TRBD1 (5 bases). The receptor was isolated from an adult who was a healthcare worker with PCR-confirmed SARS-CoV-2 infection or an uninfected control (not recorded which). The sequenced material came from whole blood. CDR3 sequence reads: CASSRRLSGETQYF. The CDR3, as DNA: TGTGCCAGCAGCCGACGACTTTCAGGGGAGACCCAGTACTTC.